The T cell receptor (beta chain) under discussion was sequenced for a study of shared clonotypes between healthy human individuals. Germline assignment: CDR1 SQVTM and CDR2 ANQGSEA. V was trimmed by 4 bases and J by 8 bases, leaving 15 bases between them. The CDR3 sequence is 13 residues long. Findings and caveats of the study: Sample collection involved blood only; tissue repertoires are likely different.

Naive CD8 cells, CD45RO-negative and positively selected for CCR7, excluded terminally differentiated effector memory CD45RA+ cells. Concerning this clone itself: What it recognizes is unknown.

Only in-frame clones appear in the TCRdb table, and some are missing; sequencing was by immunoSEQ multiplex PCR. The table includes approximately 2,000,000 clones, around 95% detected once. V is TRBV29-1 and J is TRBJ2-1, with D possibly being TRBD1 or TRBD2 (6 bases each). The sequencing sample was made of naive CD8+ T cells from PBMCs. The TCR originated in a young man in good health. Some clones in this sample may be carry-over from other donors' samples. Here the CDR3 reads CSVGTGRRHEQFF. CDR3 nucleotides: TGCAGCGTTGGTACAGGGAGGCGGCATGAGCAGTTCTTC.